These 23 T cell receptor beta chains were sequenced from one sample in a study of response to subunit inactivated influenza vaccine. TCRdb re-analysed the RT-PCR reads in MiXCR, keeping a single row per CDR3 protein. The sample records more than 400,000 distinct CDR3 sequences, roughly 7.9% being singletons. The sequences come from PBMCs from blood, collected about 23 months after vaccination. All receptors come from a man aged 50-75 years who received an inactivated influenza vaccine.

V is TRBV12-3 or TRBV12-4 and J is TRBJ2-3, with D possibly being TRBD2 (7 bases). The CDR3 runs 15 residues. V shed 8 bases and J shed 0 bases, with 15 bases lying between them. CDR3 region: CASGTRGGSTDTQYF. The CDR3 bases are TGTGCCAGCGGGACGAGGGGGGGCAGCACAGATACGCAGTATTTT.

This chain uses TRBV7-2 with TRBJ1-2; 8 bases line up with TRBD1. The CDR3 covers 13 residues. In germline, CDR1 is SGHTA, CDR2 FQGNSA. After removal of 3 bases from V and 8 bases from J, the junction contained 5 bases not matched to a gene. The CDR3 here is CASSLQGARGYTF. DNA for the CDR3: TGTGCCAGCAGCTTGCAGGGGGCTCGGGGCTACACCTTC.

This clonotype has a handful of counts. This sequence joins TRBV4-2 and TRBJ2-7; TRBD1 is a possible D gene (6 bases). This CDR3 comprises 15 residues. V was trimmed by 1 base and J by 4 bases, leaving 14 bases between them. Germline assignment: CDR1 LGHNA and CDR2 YNFKEQ. CDR3 loop: CASSQGSQGSYEQYF. DNA of the CDR3: TGTGCCAGCAGCCAAGGTTCGCAGGGGTCATACGAGCAGTACTTC.

This clonotype was counted ten times or more. V gene TRBV6-1 combines with J gene TRBJ1-6, with TRBD1 identical over 8 bases. The CDR3 consists of 18 residues. The V gene end was trimmed by 5 bases and the J gene end by 4 bases; junction bases not matched to a gene: 13. Germline assignment: CDR1 MNHNS and CDR2 SASEGT. CDR3 in amino acids: CASSYELHRGDYNSPLHF. The CDR3 nucleotides read TGTGCCAGCAGTTACGAGCTTCACAGGGGGGATTATAATTCACCCCTCCACTTT.

This clonotype was counted many times. The rearrangement joins TRBV10-3 to TRBJ2-2, with 9 bases lining up with TRBD1. This CDR3 comprises 16 residues. With 5 bases clipped from V and 6 bases from J, the junction kept 10 bases outside the gene matches. Germline V gives CDR1 ENHRY, CDR2 SYGVKD. CDR3 residues: CAISSIGTGSPGELFF. Written as DNA, the CDR3 is TGTGCCATCAGTTCAATCGGGACAGGGAGTCCCGGGGAGCTGTTTTTT.

This clonotype was seen a few times. The V and J genes are TRBV6-2 or TRBV6-3 and TRBJ2-4; 8 nucleotides line up with TRBD1. V was pared by 0 bases and J by 0 bases, with 7 bases of the junction left unmatched. This CDR3 comprises 18 residues. The germline V gene encodes CDR1 MNHEY and CDR2 SVGEGT. In nucleotides, the CDR3 is TGTGCCAGCAGTTACTCCCGGGACAGGCCTATAGCCAAAAACATTCAGTACTTC. As protein: CASSYSRDRPIAKNIQYF.

This clonotype was observed a few times. V is TRBV3-1 and J is TRBJ1-6; TRBD1 matches at 9 bases. The junction had 8 bases not matched to a gene; V was cut back by 7 bases and J by 10 bases. The CDR3 covers 14 residues. Germline-derived CDR1 and CDR2 are LGHDT and YNNKEL (reference sequence). CDR3: CASTPGQGGSPLHF. The DNA of the CDR3 is TGTGCCAGCACCCCGGGACAGGGCGGATCACCCCTCCACTTT. Supplemented by reference TRBV3-1 and TRBJ1-6, the full variable domain reads DTAVSQTPKYLVTQMGNDKSIKCEQNLGHDTMYWYKQDSKKFLKIMFSYNNKELIINETVPNRFSPKSPDKAHLNLHINSLELGDSAVYFCASTPGQGGSPLHFGNGTRLTVT.

The chain employs TRBV11-1 and TRBJ2-2, with D perhaps TRBD1 (6 bases). The CDR3 is 13 residues long. Germline CDR1 and CDR2: SGHAT and FQDESV (reference sequence). Trimming removed 6 bases from V and 7 bases from J, with 12 bases in between. CDR3 nucleotides: TGTGCCAGCAGTTCAGGGGTGCGCGGGGAGCTGTTTTTT. Amino acids: CASSSGVRGELFF.

This clonotype was seen at least ten times. V is TRBV6-1 and J is TRBJ1-1; D is unresolved. The length of the CDR3 is 14 residues. The germline gives CDR1 MNHNS, CDR2 SASEGT. The V end was cut by 4 bases, the J end by 0 bases, with 9 bases between. The CDR3 bases are TGTGCCAGCAGTGTTCTTAGAATGAACACTGAAGCTTTCTTT. Translating gives CASSVLRMNTEAFF.

This clonotype has only a few counts. This chain uses TRBV18 with TRBJ1-1; D may be TRBD1 (5 bases). Germline loops: CDR1 KGHSH, CDR2 LQKENI. The CDR3 consists of 15 residues. Trimming shortened V by 2 bases and J by 10 bases, and 20 bases separated the two germline ends. In nucleotides, the CDR3 is TGTGCCAGCTCACCAAGCGGCGGGGGTAGTACGCCAGCTTTCTTT. Translation: CASSPSGGGSTPAFF.

The rearrangement uses TRBV20-1 and TRBJ2-1; the match to TRBD2 covers 14 bases. The J segment lost 12 bases and the V segment lost 0 bases, leaving 13 bases of the junction unmatched. The CDR3 has 17 residues. Germline CDR1 DFQATT, CDR2 SNEGSKA (reference sequence). DNA for the CDR3: TGCAGTGCTAGAGATAAGACTAGCGGGGGGGGCTGGGGAGGGCAGTTCTTC. This translates into CSARDKTSGGGWGGQFF.

This clonotype turned up a few times. J is TRBJ2-2 and V is TRBV19; 8 positions match TRBD2. Germline CDR1 and CDR2: LNHDA and SQIVND (reference sequence). Trimming cost V 7 bases and J 0 bases; bases outside gene matches: 7. The CDR3 is 16 amino acids. In DNA form, the CDR3 reads TGTGCCAGTAAGCGGCGAGCGGGAGCGAACACCGGGGAGCTGTTTTTT. Residues: CASKRRAGANTGELFF.

The J gene is TRBJ2-7, the V gene TRBV6-1; possibly TRBD1 or TRBD2 for D (5 bases each). The CDR3 contains 15 residues. Germline V gives CDR1 MNHNS, CDR2 SASEGT. V dropped 6 bases and J dropped 0 bases, with 15 bases sitting between them. The CDR3 DNA follows: TGTGCCAGCAGGGAATCCGGGACGAGCTCCTACGAGCAGTACTTC. Translated, it gives CASRESGTSSYEQYF.

This clonotype was observed many times. The chain recombines TRBV20-1 with TRBJ1-2; no reliable D call. The CDR3 is 13 amino acids. CDR1 and CDR2 (germline): DFQATT, SNEGSKA (reference sequence). Trimming removed 3 bases from V and 4 bases from J, with 12 bases in between. CDR3 in DNA: TGCAGTGCTAGTGCGTCGGGCCTCTATGGCTACACCTTC. Protein product: CSASASGLYGYTF.

This clonotype came up a few times. The CDR3 sequence: CASSRLLYEQYF. For the CDR3, the DNA is TGTGCCAGCTCCCGATTGTTATACGAGCAGTACTTC. V and J are TRBV2 and TRBJ2-7; D is ambiguous. The CDR3 contains 12 residues. The V and J ends lost 8 bases and 4 bases respectively, with 12 bases between them. Germline CDR1 is SNHLY and CDR2 is FYNNEI.

This clonotype was detected ten times or more. This sequence joins TRBV29-1 and TRBJ2-3; 10 bases are shared with TRBD2. The CDR3 contains 15 residues. V shed 5 bases and J 3 bases; nucleotides not matched to a gene: 8. Germline V CDR1 and CDR2: SQVTM, ANQGSEA. The CDR3 bases are TGCAGCGTTTTCCCGATAGCGGGGGGAACAGATACGCAGTATTTT. Translation: CSVFPIAGGTDTQYF.

This clonotype was detected a few times. The genes are TRBV5-1 and TRBJ1-2; D is unclear. Trimming cost V 4 bases and J 0 bases, with 10 bases left between them. CDR3 size: 14 residues. Germline V gene data show CDR1 as SGHRS and CDR2 as YFSETQ. CDR3 residues: CASSMPTSNYGYTF. CDR3 nucleotide sequence: TGCGCCAGCAGCATGCCGACATCTAACTATGGCTACACCTTC.

The V gene is TRBV14, the J gene TRBJ2-3, with TRBD2 identical over 8 bases. This CDR3 is 15 amino acids long. Trimming removed 4 bases from V and 6 bases from J; junction bases left unmatched: 9. Germline lookup yields CDR1 SGHDN and CDR2 FVKESK. CDR3 nucleotides: TGTGCCAGCAGCCTCTCGGGGGGGAGGCTGGATACGCAGTATTTT. Translating it yields CASSLSGGRLDTQYF.

This clonotype came up many times. This chain joins TRBV6-2 or TRBV6-3 and TRBJ1-1, with D uncertain. CDR1 MNHEY and CDR2 SVGEGT come from the germline V gene. This CDR3 has 12 residues. Trimming took off 2 bases at V and 10 bases at J, with 11 bases between the two ends. In DNA form, the CDR3 reads TGTGCCAGCAGTTACGGTCAGGTTGGAGCTTTCTTT. Translated, it gives CASSYGQVGAFF.

This clonotype has only one observation. The chain uses TRBV21-1 and TRBJ2-4; the table gives TRBD1 as D, unverified against the DNA. TRBV21-1 corresponds to a pseudogene. This CDR3 is 15 amino acids long. The CDR3 DNA is TGTGCCAGCAGCAAAGTCAGGGGGCGCAAAAACATTCAGTACTTC. This codes for CASSKVRGRKNIQYF.

This clonotype appeared a few times. The chain has TRBV28 and TRBJ2-1, with TRBD2 identical over 11 bases. CDR3 length equals 16 residues. The junction had 7 bases not matched to a gene; V was cut back by 4 bases and J by 5 bases. CDR1 MDHEN and CDR2 SYDVKM come from the germline V gene. Written as DNA, the CDR3 is TGTGCCAGCAGTTCAACTAGCGGGAGCCCTAACAATGAGCAGTTCTTC. Its protein is CASSSTSGSPNNEQFF.

A few counts support this clonotype. V usage is TRBV12-3 or TRBV12-4 and J usage is TRBJ2-3, with D possibly TRBD2 on 5 matching bases. The V gene lost 5 bases and the J gene lost 5 bases, with 14 bases spanning the gap. The CDR3 has 14 amino acids. The CDR3 reads CASSPWLARDTQYF. CDR3 sequence (DNA): TGTGCCAGCAGTCCCTGGTTAGCGCGAGATACGCAGTATTTT.

This rearrangement joins TRBV7-2 to TRBJ2-1; maybe TRBD2 (5 bases). Between the trimmed V and J ends, which lost 4 bases and 6 bases, there was a span of 19 bases. The CDR3 runs 16 residues. The germline V gene encodes CDR1 SGHTA and CDR2 FQGNSA. CDR3 amino acids: CASSSQGGPKSNEQFF. As DNA, the CDR3 is TGTGCCAGCAGCTCGCAAGGCGGGCCGAAGAGCAATGAGCAGTTCTTC.